One sample yielded the 10 T cell receptor beta chains listed below, sequenced in a study of blood T cell repertoires in COVID-19. Method: immunoSEQ multiplex PCR; TCRdb's copy keeps in-frame clones and lacks some. The sample lists 200,000 to 250,000 clones, under 95% seen once, with 1% to 1.5% in the top ten. The sequenced sample was peripheral blood. These receptors were obtained from a man aged 30 to 39 with acute or convalescent COVID-19.

The V gene is TRBV19, the J gene TRBJ1-2; TRBD1 matches at 8 bases. The J segment lost 7 bases and the V segment lost 6 bases, leaving 7 bases of the junction unmatched. The germline gives CDR1 LNHDA, CDR2 SQIVND (reference sequence). The CDR3 runs to 13 residues. The CDR3 bases are TGTGCCAGTAGACCCAGGGGGCAGAGTGGCTACACCTTC. As protein: CASRPRGQSGYTF.

The table lists this clone with a count of one. The chain recombines TRBV27 with TRBJ1-5, with D possibly matching TRBD1 (5 bases). Trimming pared 5 bases from V and 6 bases from J, leaving 14 bases between. This CDR3 comprises 14 residues. Germline V gives CDR1 MNHEY, CDR2 SMNVEV (reference sequence). This CDR3 reads CASSPPGGGQPQHF. The DNA of the CDR3 is TGTGCCAGCAGTCCTCCCGGGGGGGGTCAGCCCCAGCATTTT.

This sequence joins TRBV6-5 and TRBJ2-1; D unresolved. The ends were cut back, 7 bases at V and 4 bases at J, with 11 bases in the middle. The CDR3 sequence is 13 residues long. CDR1 and CDR2 (germline): MNHEY, SVGAGI. DNA for the CDR3: TGTGCCAGCAAGACAAACTCATACAATGAGCAGTTCTTC. It is translated as CASKTNSYNEQFF.

The V gene is TRBV2, the J gene TRBJ1-1; D gene uncertain. The CDR3 has 14 residues. Per germline, CDR1 SNHLY and CDR2 FYNNEI. V lost 0 bases and J 1 base, leaving 6 bases between the germline ends. CDR3 coding DNA: TGTGCCAGCAGTGAAGCGCCCGGGAACACTGAAGCTTTCTTT. It encodes CASSEAPGNTEAFF.

This chain uses TRBV5-1 with TRBJ2-3; 14 bases match TRBD2. The CDR3 spans 19 residues. V was pared by 0 bases and J by 4 bases, with 10 bases of the junction left unmatched. Per the germline V gene, CDR1 is SGHRS and CDR2 is YFSETQ. The CDR3 here is CASSLGLKGLAGGPDTQYF. CDR3 sequence (DNA): TGCGCCAGCAGCTTGGGTCTAAAAGGACTAGCGGGAGGCCCAGATACGCAGTATTTT.

The rearrangement uses TRBV19 and TRBJ1-2; 9 bases are shared with TRBD1. V was clipped by 4 bases and J by 1 base; unmatched bases: 1. The CDR3 is 14 amino acids. Per the germline V gene, CDR1 is LNHDA and CDR2 is SQIVND (reference sequence). CDR3 residues: CASSRTGDNYGYTF. The CDR3, as DNA: TGTGCCAGTAGTAGGACAGGGGATAACTATGGCTACACCTTC.

This chain connects TRBV19 to TRBJ2-2; D possibly corresponds to TRBD2 (6 bases). V lost 7 bases to trimming and J lost 2 bases, with 14 bases between them. Germline assignment: CDR1 LNHDA and CDR2 SQIVND (reference sequence). The CDR3 covers 15 residues. Here the CDR3 reads CASIPGTANTGELFF. CDR3 nucleotide sequence: TGTGCCAGTATTCCCGGGACTGCTAACACCGGGGAGCTGTTTTTT.

This chain uses TRBV5-6 with TRBJ1-4; 7 nucleotides agree with TRBD1. Looked up from germline, CDR1 is SGHDT and CDR2 is YYEEEE. The CDR3 length is 13 residues. The junction had 2 bases not matched to a gene; V was cut back by 3 bases and J by 6 bases. CDR3 region: CASSYDRDEKLFF. DNA for the CDR3: TGTGCCAGCAGCTATGACAGGGATGAAAAACTGTTTTTT. Looking up the rest from reference TRBV5-6 and TRBJ1-4 gives the full variable domain: DAGVTQSPTHLIKTRGQQVTLRCSPKSGHDTVSWYQQALGQGPQFIFQYYEEEERQRGNFPDRFSGHQFPNYSSELNVNALLLGDSALYLCASSYDRDEKLFFGSGTQLSVL.

The chain employs TRBV28 and TRBJ1-2; TRBD1 might be the D (5 bases). This CDR3 is 14 amino acids long. V lost 1 base and J lost 10, with 16 bases in between. The germline gives CDR1 MDHEN, CDR2 SYDVKM. CDR3 nucleotide sequence: TGTGCCAGCAGTTTATCTTCAGACAGTACTGTCTACACCTTC. Protein: CASSLSSDSTVYTF.

The rearrangement uses TRBV11-2 and TRBJ2-7; 8 bases fit TRBD2. Germline loops: CDR1 SGHAT, CDR2 FQNNGV. CDR3 length: 16 amino acids. V lost 5 bases to trimming and J lost 7 bases; unmatched junction nucleotides: 16. The chain's CDR3 is CASSLLSGSGLGEQYF. The CDR3 nucleotides read TGTGCCAGCAGCCTACTGAGCGGGAGCGGCTTGGGGGAGCAGTACTTC. The full variable domain, its missing parts supplied by reference TRBV11-2 and TRBJ2-7, is EAGVAQSPRYKIIEKRQSVAFWCNPISGHATLYWYQQILGQGPKLLIQFQNNGVVDDSQLPKDRFSAERLKGVDSTLKIQPAKLEDSAVYLCASSLLSGSGLGEQYFGPGTRLTVT.